This is a list of T cell receptor beta chains from one sample in a study of regulatory T cells in long-lasting Graves disease. TCRdb itself ran the multiplex PCR reads through MiXCR, one entry per CDR3 protein. Of roughly 500,000 distinct CDR3 sequences detected, 13% appear once; the ten largest clones hold 10%. This sample also appeared in a second study, on T cells in Graves' hyperthyroidism and ophthalmopathy.

The sequencing here drew on peripheral blood mononuclear cells (PBMCs), taken at new diagnosis, from a patient treated with antithyroid drugs. These receptors all come from a man aged 30 to 45 with Graves disease. CDR3s include the opening cysteine and the closing phenylalanine or tryptophan. Fields, in order: V gene, D gene, clone size, J gene, CDR3 protein, CDR3 DNA. The D gene is left open where the match is weak. Rows may omit the clone size; those that give it use once, few, many or a size class.

>TRBV19|TRBD1|few|TRBJ2-1
CATHGQGNRYNEQFF
TGTGCCACTCACGGACAGGGAAACAGATACAATGAGCAGTTCTTC
>TRBV20-1|.|many|TRBJ2-7
CSARQGPEQYF
TGCAGTGCTAGGCAGGGACCCGAGCAGTACTTC
>TRBV11-2|TRBD2|.|TRBJ2-7
CASSWSSGLSDEQYF
TGTGCCAGCAGCTGGTCTAGCGGCCTTTCGGACGAGCAGTACTTC
>TRBV15|TRBD2|many|TRBJ2-1
CATSRDQTSGRVEQFF
TGTGCCACCAGCAGAGATCAGACTAGCGGGAGGGTTGAGCAGTTCTTC
>TRBV5-1|.|.|TRBJ1-2
CASSLTDNYGYTF
TGCGCCAGCAGCTTGACAGATAACTATGGCTACACCTTC
>TRBV19|.|few|TRBJ2-5
CASSGSVNQETQYF
TGTGCCAGTAGTGGGAGTGTCAACCAAGAGACCCAGTACTTC
>TRBV9|.|many|TRBJ1-2
CASSFTERYGYTF
TGTGCCAGCAGCTTTACAGAACGCTATGGCTACACCTTC
>TRBV30|.|.|TRBJ1-6
CAWSVSPYNSPLHF
TGTGCCTGGAGTGTCAGTCCCTATAATTCACCCCTCCACTTT
>TRBV5-5|.|many|TRBJ2-1
CASSLWERSYNEQFF
TGTGCCAGCAGCTTGTGGGAGCGGTCCTACAATGAGCAGTTCTTC
>TRBV7-8|.|many|TRBJ2-3
CASSFGSRTDTQYF
TGTGCCAGCAGCTTCGGGAGTAGAACAGATACGCAGTATTTT
>TRBV14|.|few|TRBJ2-3
CASPSGVTDTQYF
TGTGCCAGCCCTTCAGGGGTTACAGATACGCAGTATTTT
>TRBV4-1|.|.|TRBJ2-7
CASSQEEDEPSSYEQYF
TGTGCCAGCAGCCAAGAGGAAGACGAACCCAGCTCCTACGAGCAGTACTTC
>TRBV13|.|many|TRBJ2-4
CASSPPEARNIQYF
TGTGCCAGCAGCCCCCCGGAGGCGAGAAACATTCAGTACTTC
>TRBV7-9|.|few|TRBJ1-1
CASSLTTGHTEAFF
TGTGCCAGCAGCCTCACCACAGGGCACACTGAAGCTTTCTTT
>TRBV2|.|many|TRBJ1-2
CAPGRGVYGYTF
TGTGCCCCCGGGAGGGGTGTATATGGCTACACCTTC
>TRBV18|.|many|TRBJ2-5
CASSGGSLQETQYF
TGCGCCAGCAGCGGAGGCAGCCTACAAGAGACCCAGTACTTC
>TRBV29-1|.|many|TRBJ2-3
CSATSLTDTQYF
TGCAGCGCCACATCCCTCACAGATACGCAGTATTTT
>TRBV20-1|TRBD2|many|TRBJ2-1
CSARIRSGRDNEQFF
TGCAGTGCTAGAATTCGTAGCGGGAGGGACAATGAGCAGTTCTTC
>TRBV12-5|.|few|TRBJ2-3
CAGGSGRNTDTQYF
TGTGCTGGTGGTTCGGGACGGAACACAGATACGCAGTATTTT
>TRBV7-2|TRBD2|many|TRBJ2-5
CASSPPTGSGSSGETQYF
TGTGCCAGCAGCCCCCCGACGGGTAGCGGGAGCTCGGGAGAGACCCAGTACTTC
>TRBV2|.|many|TRBJ1-1
CASSELGRGYTEAFF
TGTGCCAGCAGTGAATTGGGCAGGGGATACACTGAAGCTTTCTTT
>TRBV20-1|TRBD1|.|TRBJ1-6
CSASWDRASPLHF
TGCAGTGCTAGCTGGGACAGGGCTTCACCCCTCCACTTT
>TRBV27|.|many|TRBJ2-2
CASSWGRNTGELFF
TGTGCCAGCAGTTGGGGGAGGAACACCGGGGAGCTGTTTTTT
>TRBV28|.|many|TRBJ1-2
CASSTTGTFYGYTF
TGTGCCAGCAGTACTACCGGGACTTTCTATGGCTACACCTTC
>TRBV12-3/TRBV12-4|.|many|TRBJ2-7
CASSLREPYEQYF
TGTGCCAGCAGTTTACGGGAGCCCTACGAGCAGTACTTC
>TRBV9|TRBD2|many|TRBJ2-3
CASSVEFGGRPTDTQYF
TGTGCCAGCAGCGTAGAATTTGGCGGGAGGCCCACAGATACGCAGTATTTT
>TRBV5-1|TRBD2|many|TRBJ2-1
CASSHGRSGPLDEQFF
TGCGCCAGCAGCCACGGGAGGAGCGGGCCTCTCGATGAGCAGTTCTTC
>TRBV11-2|TRBD1|.|TRBJ2-2
CASKKDRGRSGELFF
TGTGCCAGCAAAAAAGACAGGGGGCGCTCCGGGGAGCTGTTTTTT
>TRBV27|.|many|TRBJ2-4
CASWDGDLPKNIQYF
TGTGCCAGCTGGGACGGAGACCTGCCCAAAAACATTCAGTACTTC
>TRBV6-2/TRBV6-3|TRBD2|.|TRBJ2-5
CASSVLGGSIETQYF
TGTGCCAGCAGCGTGCTGGGGGGGAGCATAGAGACCCAGTACTTC
>TRBV7-7|.|many|TRBJ2-2
CASSLEFRGIRTGELFF
TGTGCTAGCAGCTTAGAATTCAGAGGGATAAGGACCGGGGAGCTGTTTTTT
>TRBV12-5|TRBD2|.|TRBJ2-7
CASATAGGLLYEQYF
TGTGCTAGTGCCACAGCGGGAGGCCTCCTATACGAGCAGTACTTC
>TRBV20-1|.|many|TRBJ2-7
CSARWGFVYEQYF
TGCAGTGCTAGATGGGGGTTCGTCTACGAGCAGTACTTC
>TRBV20-1|TRBD2|many|TRBJ2-5
CSAKGLADSWETQYF
TGCAGTGCTAAGGGACTAGCGGATTCATGGGAGACCCAGTACTTC
>TRBV20-1|.|few|TRBJ1-1
CSARRPGWDTEAFF
TGCAGTGCTAGAAGGCCGGGGTGGGACACTGAAGCTTTCTTT
>TRBV20-1|.|.|TRBJ2-3
CSAREGGGFTDTQYF
TGCAGTGCTAGAGAGGGAGGGGGTTTCACAGATACGCAGTATTTT
>TRBV15|.|.|TRBJ2-3
CARLFTTGTRTDTQYF
TGTGCCAGACTTTTTACTACGGGGACTCGCACAGATACGCAGTATTTT
>TRBV27|.|few|TRBJ2-2
CASSPPGFRVRDTGELFF
TGTGCCAGCAGTCCCCCAGGGTTTCGGGTCCGCGACACCGGGGAGCTGTTTTTT
>TRBV28|.|many|TRBJ2-1
CASSLRGGEQFF
TGTGCCAGCAGTTTAAGGGGAGGTGAGCAGTTCTTC
>TRBV4-1|.|.|TRBJ2-4
CASSQAIGRKNIQYF
TGCGCCAGCAGCCAAGCGATAGGTCGGAAAAACATTCAGTACTTC
>TRBV12-3/TRBV12-4|.|many|TRBJ1-2
CASSFLRTVYGYTF
TGTGCCAGCAGTTTTCTCCGGACAGTCTATGGCTACACCTTC
>TRBV6-1|.|many|TRBJ2-2
CASSEPGGKNTGELFF
TGTGCCAGCAGTGAACCGGGCGGAAAGAACACCGGGGAGCTGTTTTTT
>TRBV19|TRBD1|.|TRBJ2-7
CASSIARGSYEQYF
TGTGCCAGTAGTATTGCCAGGGGGTCATACGAGCAGTACTTC
>TRBV16|TRBD2|few|TRBJ2-3
CASSHSGTSVLITDTQYF
TGTGCCAGCAGCCACTCCGGGACTAGCGTACTGATCACAGATACGCAGTATTTT
>TRBV29-1|.|many|TRBJ2-7
CSVSSRDNEQYF
TGCAGCGTTTCCTCCAGGGACAACGAGCAGTACTTC
>TRBV6-1|.|few|TRBJ2-1
CASSRDPGGNNEQFF
TGTGCCAGCAGCCGAGACCCCGGAGGTAACAATGAGCAGTTCTTC
>TRBV7-6|TRBD2|few|TRBJ2-7
CASSFSGRADEQYF
TGTGCCAGCAGCTTTAGCGGGAGGGCCGACGAGCAGTACTTC
>TRBV27|TRBD2|many|TRBJ2-1
CASSPESGRASDNEQFF
TGTGCCAGCTCCCCTGAGAGCGGGAGGGCCTCTGACAATGAGCAGTTCTTC
>TRBV24-1|.|few|TRBJ2-3
CATSDPVGASTDMQYF
TGTGCCACCAGTGACCCCGTCGGAGCTAGCACAGATATGCAGTATTTT
>TRBV7-2|.|many|TRBJ2-7
CASSLNPPGSPHEQYF
TGTGCCAGCAGCTTAAACCCCCCAGGGAGCCCCCACGAGCAGTACTTC
>TRBV12-3/TRBV12-4|TRBD2|many|TRBJ2-1
CASSLGGLADSYNEQFF
TGTGCCAGCAGTTTAGGGGGACTAGCGGACTCCTACAATGAGCAGTTCTTC